This TCR beta chain stems from a study of blood T cell repertoires in COVID-19. The table came from immunoSEQ multiplex PCR; TCRdb's copy has only in-frame clones and leaves some out. The sample has about 120,000 clones; over 65% are singletons. The V gene lost 6 bases and the J gene lost 1 base, with 8 bases spanning the gap. CDR1 MNHEY and CDR2 SMNVEV come from the germline V gene (reference sequence). The CDR3 has 13 amino acids. Sequencing was done on a sample of peripheral blood. The V call is TRBV27, the J call TRBJ2-3; a weak D match, TRBD1 (5 bases). The receptor was isolated from a human donor with acute or convalescent COVID-19. The donor label of this sample is uncertain. CDR3 DNA: TGTGCCAGCAGGGTACAGGGCACAGATACGCAGTATTTT. Translating gives CASRVQGTDTQYF.